The T cell receptor beta chain described here comes from a study of identical twins. This clonotype was counted between two and nine times. What it recognizes is unknown. The ends lost 6 bases at V and 4 bases at J; junction bases unmatched: 11. Germline V gives CDR1 ENHRY, CDR2 SYGVKD. This CDR3 contains 18 residues. Findings and caveats of the study: Abundant beta clonotypes from cord blood had fewer insertions, unlike memory repertoires, which showed none.

TCRdb ran MiXCR on the 5' RACE reads and lists one entry per CDR3 protein. Of about 700,000 distinct CDR3 sequences listed, over 8.5% were seen once; the top ten hold around 0.98%. These data were also filed under a second study, of yellow fever vaccine responses in identical twins.

The clonotype originates from a woman aged 18-29 years in good health. The chain employs TRBV10-3 and TRBJ2-6, with TRBD1 identical over 11 bases. What was sequenced was PBMCs. This CDR3 is CAIRDSGQGAAGANVLTF. The CDR3 DNA reads as TGTGCCATCAGGGATTCCGGACAGGGGGCCGCAGGGGCCAACGTCCTGACTTTC.